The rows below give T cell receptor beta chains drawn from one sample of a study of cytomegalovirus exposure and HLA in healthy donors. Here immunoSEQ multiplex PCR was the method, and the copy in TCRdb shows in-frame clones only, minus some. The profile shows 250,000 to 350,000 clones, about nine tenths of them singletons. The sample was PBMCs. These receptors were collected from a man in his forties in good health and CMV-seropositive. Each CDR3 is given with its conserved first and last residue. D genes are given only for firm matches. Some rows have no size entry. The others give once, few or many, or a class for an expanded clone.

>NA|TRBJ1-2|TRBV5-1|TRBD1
TGCGCCAGCAGGGACAGGCTCTATGGCTACACCTTC
CASRDRLYGYTF
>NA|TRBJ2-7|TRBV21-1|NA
TGTGCCAGCAGCAAACGGACAGGGGGCAAGTACGAGCAGTACTTC
CASSKRTGGKYEQYF
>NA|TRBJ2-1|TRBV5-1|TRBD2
TGCGCCAGCAGCTTGGATGGGACTAGCGTCGATGAGCAGTTCTTC
CASSLDGTSVDEQFF
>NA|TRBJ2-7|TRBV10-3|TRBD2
TGTGCCATCAGTGGGACTGGGGGGGGGTTAAACTACGAGCAGTACTTC
CAISGTGGGLNYEQYF
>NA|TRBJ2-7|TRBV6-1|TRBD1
TGTGCCAGCAGCGCCGGGACAGGGACGGGCGAGCAGTACTTC
CASSAGTGTGEQYF
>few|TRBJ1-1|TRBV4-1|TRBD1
TGCGCCAGCAGCCGGACAGGGCTTACTGAAGCTTTCTTT
CASSRTGLTEAFF
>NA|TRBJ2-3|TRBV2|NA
TGTGCCAGCAGTGGGCCTAGCACAGATACGCAGTATTTT
CASSGPSTDTQYF
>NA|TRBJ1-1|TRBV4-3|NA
TGCGCCAGCAGCCAAGGGGCAAACACTGAAGCTTTCTTT
CASSQGANTEAFF
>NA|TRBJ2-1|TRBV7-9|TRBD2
TGTGCCAGCAGCAGGGGAGGGTCAGGTGAGCAGTTCTTC
CASSRGGSGEQFF
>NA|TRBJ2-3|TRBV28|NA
TGTGCCAGCAGTTTCGGGGAGGACGTCGGCACAGATACGCAGTATTTT
CASSFGEDVGTDTQYF
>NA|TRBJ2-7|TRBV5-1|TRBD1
TGCGCCAGCAGCTTGGGGGACAGGGTCGAGCAGTACTTC
CASSLGDRVEQYF
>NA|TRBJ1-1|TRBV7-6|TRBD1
TGTGCCAGCAGCTTAAGGGACAGGGAAGCGGCGGGTGAAGCTTTCTTT
CASSLRDREAAGEAFF
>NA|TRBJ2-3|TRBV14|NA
TGTGCCAGCAGCCCAGGGGTGTCAGGAGATACGCAGTATTTT
CASSPGVSGDTQYF
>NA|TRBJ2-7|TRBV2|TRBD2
TGTGCCAGCAGTGAAGCGCTTCTGGGGGGGAAGAACTTC
CASSEALLGGKNF
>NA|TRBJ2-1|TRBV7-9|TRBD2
TGTGCCAGCAGCCCCCGGACTAGCGGGAGTATGCATGAGCAGTTCTTC
CASSPRTSGSMHEQFF
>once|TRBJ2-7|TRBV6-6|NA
TGTGCCAGCAGTTACTCCCTGGTAGAGGAGCAGTACTTC
CASSYSLVEEQYF
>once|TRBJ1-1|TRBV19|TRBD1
TGTGCCAGTAGTACTTACGCCGGGACAGGGGGCTCTGAAGCTTTCTTT
CASSTYAGTGGSEAFF
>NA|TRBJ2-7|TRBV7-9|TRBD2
TGTTCCAGCAGCTTAGTATCCCCTAGCGGGAGGAAATACGAGCAGTACTTC
CSSSLVSPSGRKYEQYF
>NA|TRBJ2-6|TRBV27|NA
TGTGCCAGCAGTTACCTACAGGGCTCTGGGGCCAACGTCCTGACTTTC
CASSYLQGSGANVLTF
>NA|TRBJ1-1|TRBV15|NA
TGTGCCACCAGCAGGGCCGGAGGGGACACTGAAGCTTTCTTT
CATSRAGGDTEAFF
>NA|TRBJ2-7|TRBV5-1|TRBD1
TGCGCCAGCAGCACCGGACAGGGTAGGGGCGAGCAGTACTTC
CASSTGQGRGEQYF
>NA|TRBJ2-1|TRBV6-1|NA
TGTGCCAGCAGTGAGCGGGCGATCCGGGACAACGACAATGAGCAGTTCTTC
CASSERAIRDNDNEQFF
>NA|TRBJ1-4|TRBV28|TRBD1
TGTGCCAGCAGATCCGGGACAGCAAATGAAAAACTGTTTTTT
CASRSGTANEKLFF
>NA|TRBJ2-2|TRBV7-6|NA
TGTGCCAGCAGCTCCCCAGGGGCGGGGGCCGGGGAGCTGTTTTTT
CASSSPGAGAGELFF
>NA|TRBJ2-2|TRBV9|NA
TGTGCCAGCAGCGTAATTCCGCGAGTAAACACCGGGGAGCTGTTTTTT
CASSVIPRVNTGELFF
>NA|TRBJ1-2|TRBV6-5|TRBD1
TGTGCCAGCAGATTACAGGGGGCGGTTGGTGGCTACACCTTC
CASRLQGAVGGYTF
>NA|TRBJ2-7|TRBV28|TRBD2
TGTGCCAGCAGTTCTCAGCGGGGGAGCTCCTACGAGCAGTACTTC
CASSSQRGSSYEQYF
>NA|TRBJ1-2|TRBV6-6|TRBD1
TGTGCCACGACAGGGGACCTGGGCTATGGCTACACCTTC
CATTGDLGYGYTF
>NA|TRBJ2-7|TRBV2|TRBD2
TGTGCCAGCAGTGGACCGCTGAGGCGGGAGGACGAGCAGTACTTC
CASSGPLRREDEQYF
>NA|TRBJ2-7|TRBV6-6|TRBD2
TGTGCCAGCCACCTGGGGGGGGTGAGCTCCTACGAGCAGTACTTC
CASHLGGVSSYEQYF
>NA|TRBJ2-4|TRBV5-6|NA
TGTGCCAGCAGCCTGGGAAGTGCAGGGTTGAACAAAAACATTCAGTACTTC
CASSLGSAGLNKNIQYF
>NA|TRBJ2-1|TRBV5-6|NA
TGTGCCAGCAGCGGCGGTACACGGTACAATGAGCAGTTCTTC
CASSGGTRYNEQFF
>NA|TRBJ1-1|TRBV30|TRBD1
TGTGCCTGGGGGACAGGGATCCCCCCGGCTGGAGCTTTCTTT
CAWGTGIPPAGAFF
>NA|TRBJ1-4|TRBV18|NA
TGTGCCAGCTCGCGTCGACAGCGCGCGGATGAAAAACTGTTTTTT
CASSRRQRADEKLFF
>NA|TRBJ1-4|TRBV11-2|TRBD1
TGTGCCAGCAGCTCGACCGGGACAGGGGAGGAAAAACTGTTTTTT
CASSSTGTGEEKLFF
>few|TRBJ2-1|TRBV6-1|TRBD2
TGTGCCAGCAGTGAAGGGGCTAGCGGGACGAATGAGCAGTTCTTC
CASSEGASGTNEQFF
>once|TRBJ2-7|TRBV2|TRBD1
TGTGCCAGCAATGAGGGGACAGGGGGCGAGCAGTACTTC
CASNEGTGGEQYF
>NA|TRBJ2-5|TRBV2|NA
TGTGCCAGCCTGCGAGAGATAACGGAGACCCAGTACTTC
CASLREITETQYF
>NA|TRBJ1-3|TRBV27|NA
TGTGCCAGCAGTTCCTCCTTGAGAGGGGGATTGAGGGGAAACACCATATATTTT
CASSSSLRGGLRGNTIYF
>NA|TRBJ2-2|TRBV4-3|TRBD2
TGCGCCAGCAGCCTAATACTAGCGGGAGGCGTGGACACCGGGGAGCTGTTTTTT
CASSLILAGGVDTGELFF
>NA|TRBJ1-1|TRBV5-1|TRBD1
TGCGCCAGCAGCTTAACAGGGGTAGGGAACACTGAAGCTTTCTTT
CASSLTGVGNTEAFF
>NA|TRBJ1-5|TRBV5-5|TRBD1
TGTGCCAGCAGCTTCTGGAGTACAGGGGAGAATCAGCCCCAGCATTTT
CASSFWSTGENQPQHF
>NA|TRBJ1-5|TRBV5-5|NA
TGTGCCAGCAGCTTGGAGGGGAGGTTGGATCAGCCCCAGCATTTT
CASSLEGRLDQPQHF
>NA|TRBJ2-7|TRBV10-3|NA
TGTGCCATCAGTGAGCCCCTTTACGAGCAGTACTTC
CAISEPLYEQYF
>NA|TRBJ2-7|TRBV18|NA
TGTGCCAGCTCACCACCGCTTACAGGGACCTACGAGCAGTACTTC
CASSPPLTGTYEQYF
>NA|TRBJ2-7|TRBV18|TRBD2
TGTGCCAGCTCACTAGGGAGGGACGAGCAGTACTTC
CASSLGRDEQYF
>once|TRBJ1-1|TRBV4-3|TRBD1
TGCGCCAGCAGCCAGGCCCCGGGACAGGGGGTTCACACTGAAGCTTTCTTT
CASSQAPGQGVHTEAFF
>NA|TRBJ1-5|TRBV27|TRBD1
TGTGCCAGCAGGCCCCGACAGGGGGCGTTCAATCAGCCCCAGCATTTT
CASRPRQGAFNQPQHF
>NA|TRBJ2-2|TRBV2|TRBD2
TGTGCCAGCAGTGCCCTTTCCGGGAGGGGCACCGGGGAGCTGTTTTTT
CASSALSGRGTGELFF
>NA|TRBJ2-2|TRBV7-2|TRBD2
TGTGCCAGCAGCTCCCCTGATAGACTAGCGGGAGGTCACGGGGAGCTGTTTTTT
CASSSPDRLAGGHGELFF
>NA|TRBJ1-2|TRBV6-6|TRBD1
TGTGCCAGCAGTACGGGTGGGACAGGGAACTATGGCTACACCTTC
CASSTGGTGNYGYTF
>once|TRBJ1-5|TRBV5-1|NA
TGCGCCAGCAGCTTGGCCACGGATCAGCCCCAGCATTTT
CASSLATDQPQHF
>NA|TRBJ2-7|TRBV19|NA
TGTGCCAGCGCGATCGGAGCCATTTCCTACGAGCAGTACTTC
CASAIGAISYEQYF
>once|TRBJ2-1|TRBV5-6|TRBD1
TGTGCCAGCAGCTGGGGACAGGGTTTCTCCTACAATGAGCAGTTCTTC
CASSWGQGFSYNEQFF
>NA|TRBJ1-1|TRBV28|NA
TGTGCCAGCTTCCTTACGGGGGGGGTAATGGACACTGAAGCTTTCTTT
CASFLTGGVMDTEAFF
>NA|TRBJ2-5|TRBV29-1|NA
TGCAGCGTTGGCCTGGGCAGCCACCAAGAGACCCAGTACTTC
CSVGLGSHQETQYF
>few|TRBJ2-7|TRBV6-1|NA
TGTGCCAGCCACTTAGCAGGGGCCTACGAGCAGTACTTC
CASHLAGAYEQYF
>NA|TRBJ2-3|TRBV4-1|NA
TGCGCCAGCAGTCGAGCTCCCCTTTCCACAGATACGCAGTATTTT
CASSRAPLSTDTQYF
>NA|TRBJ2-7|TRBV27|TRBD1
TGTGCCAGCAGTTCCCCCACAGGGGTCGAGCAGTACTTC
CASSSPTGVEQYF
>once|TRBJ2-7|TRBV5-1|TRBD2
TGCGCCAGCAGCGGGACTAGCGGGGAGACCTACGAGCAGTACTTC
CASSGTSGETYEQYF